This T cell receptor (beta chain) was found in a study of shared clonotypes between healthy human individuals. Study results and caveats: Between four donors, naive CD4 clonotypes were shared at a level of about 5%.

Libraries were prepared by immunoSEQ multiplex PCR; TCRdb keeps only in-frame clonotypes and omits some of them. The sample records a few hundred thousand clones, around 97% being singletons. About this clone itself: Its target is unknown.

CDR1 SGHRS and CDR2 YFSETQ come from the germline V gene. The CDR3 is made up of 15 amino acids. The J segment lost 6 bases and the V segment lost 4 bases, leaving 5 bases of the junction unmatched. The chain carries TRBV5-1 and TRBJ2-1; 12 positions match TRBD2. This TCR came from a woman in her twenties or thirties in good health. Material for sequencing was naive CD4+ T cells sorted from blood. The subset was: CD45RA+ positively selected. The CDR3 bases are TGCGCCAGCAGCACGACTAGCGGGAGCGCCAATGAGCAGTTCTTC. This codes for CASSTTSGSANEQFF.